The present T cell receptor (beta chain) was sequenced within a study of T cell responses to AZD1222 COVID-19 vaccine. Study observations and caveats: Just six people given AZD1222 tested seropositive at baseline.

TCRdb's copy holds only in-frame clones and misses some; the assay was immunoSEQ multiplex PCR. The data show about 93,000 clones, 85% to 90% seen once. A remark on this clone: The antigen remains unidentified. The sample holds other DNA sequences that translate to the same CDR3.

Trimming took off 6 bases at V and 2 bases at J, with 10 bases between the two ends. The CDR3 totals 13 residues. The V gene is TRBV12-3 or TRBV12-4, the J gene TRBJ2-5, with D uncertain. The sequenced sample was peripheral blood, obtained on day 0 of MenACWY control vaccination. The receptor comes from an adult in good health. The CDR3 reads CASSLGPQETQYF. CDR3 coding DNA: TGTGCCAGCAGCCTCGGGCCTCAAGAGACCCAGTACTTC.